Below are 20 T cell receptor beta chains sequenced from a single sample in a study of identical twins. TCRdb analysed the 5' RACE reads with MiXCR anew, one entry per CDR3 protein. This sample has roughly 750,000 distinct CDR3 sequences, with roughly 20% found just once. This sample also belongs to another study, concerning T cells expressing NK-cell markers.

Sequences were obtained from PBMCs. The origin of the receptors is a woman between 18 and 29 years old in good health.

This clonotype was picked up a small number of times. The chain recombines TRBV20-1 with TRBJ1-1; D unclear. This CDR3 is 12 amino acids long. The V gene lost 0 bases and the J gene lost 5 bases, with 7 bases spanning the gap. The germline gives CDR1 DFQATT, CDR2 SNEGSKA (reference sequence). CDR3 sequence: CSARDGRTEAFF. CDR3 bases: TGCAGTGCTAGAGATGGTAGGACTGAAGCTTTCTTT.

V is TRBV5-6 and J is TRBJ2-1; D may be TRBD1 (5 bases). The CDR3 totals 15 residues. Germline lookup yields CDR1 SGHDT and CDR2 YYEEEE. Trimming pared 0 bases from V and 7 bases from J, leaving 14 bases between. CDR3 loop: CASSLVGHLTNEQFF. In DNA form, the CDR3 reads TGTGCCAGCAGCTTGGTTGGACACTTGACGAATGAGCAGTTCTTC.

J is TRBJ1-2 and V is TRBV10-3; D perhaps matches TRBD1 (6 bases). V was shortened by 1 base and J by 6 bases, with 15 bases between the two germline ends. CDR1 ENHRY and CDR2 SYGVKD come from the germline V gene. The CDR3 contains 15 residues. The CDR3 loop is CAISEYGGRQDGYTF. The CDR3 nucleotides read TGTGCCATCAGTGAGTACGGGGGGCGCCAGGATGGCTACACCTTC.

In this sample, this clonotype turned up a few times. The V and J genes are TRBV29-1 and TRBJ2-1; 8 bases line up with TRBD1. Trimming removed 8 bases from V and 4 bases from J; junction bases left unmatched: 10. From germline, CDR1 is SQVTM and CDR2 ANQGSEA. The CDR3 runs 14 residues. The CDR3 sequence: CSTPPGQGYNEQFF. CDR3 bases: TGCAGCACACCCCCCGGACAGGGTTACAATGAGCAGTTCTTC.

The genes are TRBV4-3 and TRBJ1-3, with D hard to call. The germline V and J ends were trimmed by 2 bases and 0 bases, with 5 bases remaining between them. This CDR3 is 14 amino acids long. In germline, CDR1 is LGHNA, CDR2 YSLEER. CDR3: CASSQSASGNTIYF. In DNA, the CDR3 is TGCGCCAGCAGCCAATCGGCCTCTGGAAACACCATATATTTT.

CDR3 sequence reads: CASSAGSYNEQFF. CDR3 nucleotide sequence: TGTGCCAGCAGTGCGGGCTCCTACAATGAGCAGTTCTTC. The gene calls are TRBV12-3 or TRBV12-4 and TRBJ2-1; perhaps TRBD2 as D (5 bases). V lost 5 bases, J lost 0 bases, and 5 bases lay in between. The CDR3 extends over 13 amino acids.

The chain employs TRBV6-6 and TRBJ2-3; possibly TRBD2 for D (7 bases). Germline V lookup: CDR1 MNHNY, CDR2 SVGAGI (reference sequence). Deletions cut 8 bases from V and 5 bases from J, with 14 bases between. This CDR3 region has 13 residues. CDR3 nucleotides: TGTGCCAGCGGGGGGGGCACTCGAGATACGCAGTATTTT. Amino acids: CASGGGTRDTQYF.

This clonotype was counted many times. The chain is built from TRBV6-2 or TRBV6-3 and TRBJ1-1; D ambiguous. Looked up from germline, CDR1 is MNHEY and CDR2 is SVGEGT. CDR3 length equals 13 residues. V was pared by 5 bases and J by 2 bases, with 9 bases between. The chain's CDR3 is CASSRAPNTEAFF. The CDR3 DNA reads TGTGCCAGCAGTCGAGCCCCCAACACTGAAGCTTTCTTT.

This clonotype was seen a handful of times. Written as DNA, the CDR3 is TGTGCCATCAGTACCTGGGGACAGGGATACGAGCAGTACTTC. It encodes CAISTWGQGYEQYF. The gene calls are TRBV10-3 and TRBJ2-7; TRBD1 aligns across 9 bases. V lost 5 bases to trimming and J lost 4 bases; unmatched junction nucleotides: 6. The CDR3 is 14 amino acids. The germline gives CDR1 ENHRY, CDR2 SYGVKD.

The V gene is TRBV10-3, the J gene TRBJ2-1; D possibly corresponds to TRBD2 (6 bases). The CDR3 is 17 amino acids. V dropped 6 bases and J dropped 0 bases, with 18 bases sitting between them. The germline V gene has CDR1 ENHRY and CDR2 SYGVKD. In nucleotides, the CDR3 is TGTGCCATCAGGGACCAAGGAGGGGCAAGCTCCTACAATGAGCAGTTCTTC. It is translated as CAIRDQGGASSYNEQFF.

The CDR3 here is CSVAMTEEAFF. CDR3 sequence (DNA): TGCAGCGTCGCCATGACAGAAGAAGCTTTCTTT. The V call is TRBV29-1, the J call TRBJ1-1, with D possibly TRBD1 on 5 matching bases. The CDR3 consists of 11 residues. V lost 6 bases and J 8 bases, leaving 13 bases between the germline ends. Germline assignment: CDR1 SQVTM and CDR2 ANQGSEA.

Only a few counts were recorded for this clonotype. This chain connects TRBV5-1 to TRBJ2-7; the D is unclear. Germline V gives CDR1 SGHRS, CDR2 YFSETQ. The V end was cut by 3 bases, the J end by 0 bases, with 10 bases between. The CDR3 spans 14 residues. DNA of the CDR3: TGCGCCAGCAGCTCCCTCCCTGGCTCCTACGAGCAGTACTTC. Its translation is CASSSLPGSYEQYF.

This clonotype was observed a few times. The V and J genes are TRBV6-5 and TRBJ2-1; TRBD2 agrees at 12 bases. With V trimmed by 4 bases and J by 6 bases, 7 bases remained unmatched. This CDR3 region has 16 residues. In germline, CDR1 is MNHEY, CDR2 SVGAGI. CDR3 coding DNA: TGTGCCAGCAGTTTCCCCCGGACTAGCGGGACCAATGAGCAGTTCTTC. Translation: CASSFPRTSGTNEQFF.

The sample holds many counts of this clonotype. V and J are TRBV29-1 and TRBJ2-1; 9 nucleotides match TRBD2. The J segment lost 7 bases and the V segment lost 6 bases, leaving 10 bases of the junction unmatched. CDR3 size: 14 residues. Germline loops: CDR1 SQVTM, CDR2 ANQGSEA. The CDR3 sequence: CSVEGGLAGNEQFF. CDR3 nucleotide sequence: TGCAGCGTAGAGGGGGGACTAGCAGGAAATGAGCAGTTCTTC.

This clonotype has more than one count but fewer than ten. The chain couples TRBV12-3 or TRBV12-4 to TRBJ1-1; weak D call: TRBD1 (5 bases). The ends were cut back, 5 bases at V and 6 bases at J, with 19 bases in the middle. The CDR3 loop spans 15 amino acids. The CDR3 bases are TGTGCCAGCAGTCCATCCCGGGGCCAAGACGCTGAAGCTTTCTTT. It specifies CASSPSRGQDAEAFF.

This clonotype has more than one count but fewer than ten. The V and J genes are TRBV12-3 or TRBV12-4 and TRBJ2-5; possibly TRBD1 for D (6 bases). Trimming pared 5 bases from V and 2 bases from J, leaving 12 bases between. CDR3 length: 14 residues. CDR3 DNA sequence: TGTGCCAGCAGTCCAACGGACAGACAAGAGACCCAGTACTTC. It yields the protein CASSPTDRQETQYF.

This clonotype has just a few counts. This chain's CDR3 is CASSPGSGQNIQYF. The DNA of the CDR3 is TGCGCCAGCAGCCCGGGGTCGGGCCAAAACATTCAGTACTTC. This rearrangement joins TRBV5-1 to TRBJ2-4; TRBD2 might be the D (5 bases). Germline values: CDR1 SGHRS, CDR2 YFSETQ. V lost 4 bases to trimming and J lost 5 bases, with 13 bases between them. This CDR3 comprises 14 residues. Together with reference TRBV5-1 and TRBJ2-4, the CDR3 gives the full variable domain: KAGVTQTPRYLIKTRGQQVTLSCSPISGHRSVSWYQQTPGQGLQFLFEYFSETQRNKGNFPGRFSGRQFSNSRSEMNVSTLELGDSALYLCASSPGSGQNIQYFGAGTRLSVL.

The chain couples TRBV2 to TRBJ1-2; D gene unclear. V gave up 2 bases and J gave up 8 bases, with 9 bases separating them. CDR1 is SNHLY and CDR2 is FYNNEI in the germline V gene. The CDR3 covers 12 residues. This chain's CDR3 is CASSEIRVGYTF. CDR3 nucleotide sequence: TGTGCCAGCAGTGAAATTAGGGTGGGCTACACCTTC.

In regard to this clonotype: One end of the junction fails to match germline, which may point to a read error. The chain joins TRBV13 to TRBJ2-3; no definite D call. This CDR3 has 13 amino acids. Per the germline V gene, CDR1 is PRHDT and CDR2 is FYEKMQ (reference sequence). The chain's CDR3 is CASSIGSTDTQYF. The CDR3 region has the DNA TGTGCCAGCAGCATAGGGAGCACAGATACGCAGTATTTT.

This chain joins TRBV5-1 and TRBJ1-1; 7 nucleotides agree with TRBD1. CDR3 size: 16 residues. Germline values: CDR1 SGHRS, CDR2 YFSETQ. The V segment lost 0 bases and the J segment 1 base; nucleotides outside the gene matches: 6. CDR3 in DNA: TGCGCCAGCAGCTTGGTAGGGGGCGTGGGGAACACTGAAGCTTTCTTT. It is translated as CASSLVGGVGNTEAFF.